The clone carrying this T cell receptor (beta chain) was observed at least ten times. As yet, its antigen is unknown. V lost 3 bases to trimming and J lost 8 bases; unmatched junction nucleotides: 6. The length of the CDR3 is 14 residues. Germline loops: CDR1 MNHEY, CDR2 SMNVEV (reference sequence). TCR beta CDR3 regions were amplified from RNA transcripts. HTBI primers were the set used in a first-round RT-PCR of the TCR CDR3. MiXCR was run by TCRdb on the multiplex PCR reads, yielding one entry per CDR3 protein. Of around 520,000 distinct CDR3 sequences in the sample, under 15% were seen once. The data stem from a study of T cells in Graves' hyperthyroidism and ophthalmopathy. Whole-study findings and limits: With a median lead of around 5.9 months before onset, the model predicted ophthalmopathy.

This sequence originates from a woman under 30 with Graves' hyperthyroidism. This chain links TRBV27 with TRBJ1-2, with 10 positions matching TRBD1. Sequencing used blood. CDR3 in DNA: TGTGCCAGCAGTTTTGACAGGGGGCTTGAGGGCTACACCTTC. Its protein product is CASSFDRGLEGYTF.